What follows describes a single TCR beta chain. CDR1 is MNHEY, CDR2 SVGAGI, per germline. This CDR3 region has 15 residues. Germline trimming cut 6 bases from V and 6 bases from J; bases unmatched to any gene: 10. The sample belongs to a study of identifying expanded T cells in peripheral blood. During the collection period, no donor immune events like infections were recorded. The protocol was immunoSEQ multiplex PCR, while the TCRdb copy is restricted to in-frame clones and leaves out a portion. The data show under 70,000 clones, with about 87% seen just once and 4.7% held by the top ten. The receptor was isolated from a person aged 18 to 75 in good health. This chain links TRBV6-5 with TRBJ2-2; 7 positions agree with TRBD1. The sample consisted of blood. The CDR3 region has the DNA TGTGCCAGCAGGTCCGGGACAGCTGACTCCGGGGAGCTGTTTTTT. Its protein product is CASRSGTADSGELFF.